This is a list of T cell receptor beta chains from one sample in a study of blood T cell repertoires in COVID-19. TCRdb's copy holds only in-frame clones and misses some; the assay was immunoSEQ multiplex PCR. The sample has tens of thousands of clones, about 81% seen once. The sequenced sample consisted of peripheral blood. The receptors were sampled from a woman aged 70-85 years with COVID-19, enrolled during active disease. Both conserved end residues are part of each CDR3. D genes are given only for firm matches. The size of a clone is reported for some rows only, either as once, few or many, or as a class for expanded clones.

- | TRBJ1-2 | TRBV5-4 | - | CASRRDSADGYTF | TGTGCCAGCAGGCGGGACTCCGCGGACGGCTACACCTTC
- | TRBJ1-2 | TRBV24-1 | - | CATSQGNQGYTF | TGTGCCACCAGCCAGGGGAATCAAGGCTACACCTTC
- | TRBJ1-3 | TRBV5-4 | TRBD1 | CASSHQTGTGNTIYF | TGTGCCAGCAGCCACCAGACAGGGACTGGAAACACCATATATTTT
- | TRBJ2-5 | TRBV19 | TRBD2 | CASSIGLTSGRTSETQYF | TGTGCCAGTAGTATCGGTCTTACTAGCGGGAGAACATCGGAGACCCAGTACTTC
- | TRBJ2-5 | TRBV7-2 | - | CASSQSSWETQYF | TGTGCCAGCAGCCAATCTAGCTGGGAGACCCAGTACTTC
- | TRBJ1-6 | TRBV10-3 | - | CATLNSPLHF | TGTGCCACCTTAAATTCACCCCTCCACTTT
- | TRBJ2-5 | TRBV7-2 | TRBD2 | CASSSPSPGLAAQETQYF | TGTGCCAGCAGCTCCCCCTCACCGGGACTAGCGGCCCAAGAGACCCAGTACTTC
- | TRBJ1-2 | TRBV5-1 | TRBD1 | CASSLALGQGAGYTF | TGCGCCAGCAGCTTGGCATTGGGTCAGGGGGCCGGCTACACCTTC
- | TRBJ1-4 | TRBV3-1/TRBV3-2 | TRBD1 | CASSQTSGTGGYEKLFF | TGTGCCAGCAGCCAAACCTCCGGGACAGGGGGGTACGAAAAACTGTTTTTT
few | TRBJ1-2 | TRBV5-6 | TRBD1 | CASSKDRGDGYTF | TGTGCCAGCAGCAAGGACAGGGGAGATGGCTACACCTTC
- | TRBJ2-7 | TRBV19 | TRBD1 | CASSGTGASYEQYF | TGTGCCAGTAGTGGGACAGGGGCGTCCTACGAGCAGTACTTC
- | TRBJ1-2 | TRBV19 | - | CASSAVNENYGYTF | TGTGCCAGTAGTGCGGTAAATGAGAACTATGGCTACACCTTC
few | TRBJ1-1 | TRBV13 | TRBD1 | CASSLQGGNTEAFF | TGTGCCAGCAGCTTACAGGGGGGGAACACTGAAGCTTTCTTT
once | TRBJ2-5 | TRBV13 | TRBD2 | CASSLYGGGQETQYF | TGTGCCAGCAGCTTATACGGCGGGGGGCAAGAGACCCAGTACTTC
- | TRBJ2-3 | TRBV15 | - | CATSREGGLNTQYF | TGTGCCACCAGCAGAGAGGGGGGGCTAAATACGCAGTATTTT
- | TRBJ1-2 | TRBV29-1 | TRBD1 | CSVEGQGVIYGYTF | TGCAGCGTTGAAGGACAGGGCGTGATCTATGGCTACACCTTC
once | TRBJ2-4 | TRBV13 | TRBD2 | CASSPGLAGGPYQNIQYF | TGTGCCAGCAGCCCCGGACTAGCGGGAGGGCCGTACCAAAACATTCAGTACTTC
- | TRBJ2-2 | TRBV6-5 | - | CASAGWNTGELFF | TGTGCCAGCGCGGGGTGGAACACCGGGGAGCTGTTTTTT
- | TRBJ2-1 | TRBV12-5 | TRBD2 | CASGLVPGGNEQFF | TGTGCTAGTGGTTTGGTCCCCGGGGGGAATGAGCAGTTCTTC
few | TRBJ1-1 | TRBV5-1 | TRBD1 | CASSLGRGRDTEAFF | TGCGCCAGCAGCTTGGGGAGGGGGCGCGACACTGAAGCTTTCTTT
- | TRBJ1-5 | TRBV7-9 | - | CASSPTGSNQPQHF | TGTGCCAGCAGCCCCACAGGGAGCAATCAGCCCCAGCATTTT
- | TRBJ2-1 | TRBV13 | TRBD1 | CASSYEGQGADEQFF | TGTGCCAGCAGTTATGAGGGACAGGGGGCCGATGAGCAGTTCTTC
- | TRBJ2-5 | TRBV7-2 | - | CASSAQGRETQYF | TGTGCCAGCAGCGCCCAGGGTCGGGAGACCCAGTACTTC
- | TRBJ1-1 | TRBV6-6 | - | CASKDWLNTEAFF | TGTGCCAGCAAGGACTGGCTAAACACTGAAGCTTTCTTT
- | TRBJ2-3 | TRBV9 | - | CASSVVAIDTQYF | TGTGCCAGCAGCGTAGTTGCGATAGATACGCAGTATTTT
- | TRBJ1-1 | TRBV5-4 | - | CASSLRGRLINTEAFF | TGTGCCAGCAGCTTGCGTGGCAGACTTATTAACACTGAAGCTTTCTTT
medium-sized | TRBJ1-5 | TRBV19 | - | CASRGSNQPQHF | TGTGCCAGTCGGGGTAGCAATCAGCCCCAGCATTTT
few | TRBJ1-6 | TRBV7-6 | TRBD1 | CASSLGQGANSPLHF | TGTGCCAGCAGCTTAGGACAGGGGGCAAATTCACCCCTCCACTTT
- | TRBJ1-4 | TRBV18 | - | CASSPSRGESEKLFF | TGTGCCAGCTCACCGTCTCGGGGGGAGAGTGAAAAACTGTTTTTT
- | TRBJ2-5 | TRBV3-1/TRBV3-2 | - | CASRPQDSQETQYF | TGTGCCAGCAGACCTCAGGACAGTCAAGAGACCCAGTACTTC
- | TRBJ1-4 | TRBV5-6 | - | CASSMTVATNEKLFF | TGTGCCAGCAGCATGACAGTTGCAACTAATGAAAAACTGTTTTTT
few | TRBJ1-4 | TRBV6-5 | - | CASSYQGEKLFF | TGTGCCAGCAGTTACCAGGGAGAAAAACTGTTTTTT
- | TRBJ1-5 | TRBV19 | TRBD1 | CASSSLMTGTNQPQHF | TGTGCCAGTAGTTCCCTTATGACAGGGACTAATCAGCCCCAGCATTTT
- | TRBJ2-4 | TRBV7-2 | TRBD2 | CASSPGRGGGSAKNIQYF | TGTGCCAGCAGCCCGGGGCGGGGCGGCGGGAGCGCCAAAAACATTCAGTACTTC
once | TRBJ2-7 | TRBV3-1/TRBV3-2 | TRBD2 | CASSQWEGGRPTGEQYF | TGTGCCAGCAGCCAATGGGAGGGAGGGCGTCCAACGGGCGAGCAGTACTTC
- | TRBJ2-1 | TRBV5-1 | TRBD2 | CASSLTSGKYNEQFF | TGCGCCAGCAGCCTTACTAGCGGGAAGTACAATGAGCAGTTCTTC
- | TRBJ1-1 | TRBV6-2/TRBV6-3 | TRBD1 | CASSRGQGAVNTEAFF | TGTGCCAGCAGTCGAGGACAGGGGGCCGTGAACACTGAAGCTTTCTTT
- | TRBJ1-3 | TRBV19 | TRBD1 | CASSVEKGATTIYF | TGTGCCAGTAGTGTAGAGAAGGGGGCAACCACCATATATTTT
- | TRBJ2-1 | TRBV20-1 | - | CSASFRAGNEQFF | TGCAGTGCTAGTTTCAGGGCCGGGAATGAGCAGTTCTTC
- | TRBJ1-1 | TRBV5-4 | TRBD1 | CASSGTTGLGEAFF | TGTGCCAGCAGCGGGACGACAGGGCTCGGTGAAGCTTTCTTT
- | TRBJ1-1 | TRBV6-6 | - | CASSYARYTEAFF | TGTGCCAGCAGTTACGCCAGGTACACTGAAGCTTTCTTT
- | TRBJ2-5 | TRBV27 | - | CASRTGLQETQYF | TGTGCCAGCAGGACCGGACTTCAAGAGACCCAGTACTTC